Presented here are 5 T cell receptor beta chains from one specimen sequenced in a study of T cell repertoires in cytomegalovirus infection. TCRdb processed the reads anew with MiXCR; each CDR3 protein has one entry. The repertoire holds approximately 190,000 distinct CDR3 sequences, with about a tenth as singletons. The sequenced sample was PBMCs. These receptor sequences come from a human donor in good health (CMV status not recorded). Some clones in this sample may be carry-over from other donors' samples.

This clonotype was counted between two and nine times. This chain links TRBV11-2 with TRBJ1-4; D unclear. The CDR3 has 13 amino acids. Trimming took 10 bases from V and 11 from J, leaving 20 bases between them. The germline CDR1 and CDR2 sequences are SGHAT and FQNNGV. The DNA of the CDR3 is TGTGCCATTAAGAAGGCTAATGAAGGGAAACTGTTTTTT. Its protein is CAIKKANEGKLFF.

The J gene is TRBJ1-6, the V gene TRBV6-2 or TRBV6-3, with unresolved D. The germline CDR1 and CDR2 sequences are MNHEY and SVGEGT. V lost 7 bases, J lost 7 bases, and 8 bases lay in between. CDR3 length equals 12 residues. The CDR3 bases are TGTGCCAGCACCAGACTCAATTCACCCCTCCACTTT. Translated, it gives CASTRLNSPLHF.

This clonotype was detected ten times or more. The V gene is TRBV7-2, the J gene TRBJ2-2; possible D gene TRBD2, 5 bases. The CDR3 consists of 15 residues. CDR1 is SGHTA, CDR2 FQGNSA, per germline. Trimming removed 3 bases from V and 6 bases from J, with 14 bases in between. CDR3 sequence reads: CASSLTRVVAGELFF. The CDR3 DNA reads as TGTGCCAGCAGCTTGACGAGGGTGGTTGCCGGGGAGCTGTTTTTT.

There are many counts of this clonotype. V usage is TRBV12-3 or TRBV12-4 and J usage is TRBJ1-2; the D is unclear. V lost 3 bases to trimming and J lost 8 bases, with 16 bases between them. The CDR3 totals 14 residues. CDR3 coding DNA: TGTGCCAGCAGTTTTTGGGAACTAACTAGGGGCTACACCTTC. It translates to CASSFWELTRGYTF.

This clonotype occurred a few times. The chain joins TRBV5-1 to TRBJ1-4; D gene uncertain. The CDR3 spans 15 residues. Deletions cut 3 bases from V and 3 bases from J, with 12 bases between. Looked up from germline, CDR1 is SGHRS and CDR2 is YFSETQ. The CDR3 bases are TGCGCCAGCAGCTCGGACGGCATGGCTAATGAAAAACTGTTTTTT. Protein sequence: CASSSDGMANEKLFF.